This is a list of T cell receptor beta chains from one sample in a study of blood T cell repertoires in COVID-19. This table comes from immunoSEQ multiplex PCR, and its TCRdb copy is limited to in-frame clones, with some not included. The sample includes around 100,000 clones, roughly 92% of them seen just once. The sample taken for sequencing was peripheral blood. The source is a man between 65 and 79 years old with acute or convalescent COVID-19. CDR3s leave out the opening cysteine and the closing phenylalanine or tryptophan. A D gene is named only where the DNA matches it firmly.

v_call	cdr3_length	d_call	cdr3_aa
TRBV5-1	14	TRBD1	ASSWAGGSRDTEAF
TRBV5-1	13	NA	ASSSERGGNTDAF
TRBV11-2	15	NA	ASSFYPPGQPTGEQY
TRBV11-3	13	NA	ASSLTGGPYNEQF
TRBV12-3/TRBV12-4	11	NA	ASSLEGHTEAF
TRBV30	11	NA	AWRSWKPPGAF
TRBV11-3	12	TRBD2	ASSPARTSNEQF
TRBV20-1	9	NA	SAPNRGELF
TRBV15	14	NA	ATSKGQDYSGNTIY
TRBV4-1	14	TRBD2	ASSQASGSYKNIQY
TRBV14	13	NA	ASSLQALNYNEQF
TRBV2	9	NA	ASVYRETQY
TRBV9	15	NA	ASSVGTVISSYNEQF